The present T cell receptor beta chain was sequenced within a study of CD8 T cells in Susac syndrome. In the case of this clonotype: What it binds is not known.

CDR3 size: 17 residues. Looked up from germline, CDR1 is MGHRA and CDR2 is YSYEKL. V dropped 3 bases and J dropped 5; count of bases not matched to a gene: 14. Study-wide findings and caveats: It was acknowledged in the study that the number of individuals who were included in its TCR sequencing and HLA analysis was relatively small.

In blood CD8+ and CD4+ T cells, TCR beta underwent sequencing. TEMRA cells were enriched by FACS, while CD8+ and CD4+ T cells were obtained through a negative isolation that was performed magnetically. cDNA came from around 0.54 to 1 ug RNA primed by random hexamers. Amplification of TCR beta CDR3 was carried out by immunoSEQ multiplex PCR, which covered 54 Vbeta and 13 Jbeta segments. Via MiXCR, TCRdb re-called the immunoSEQ multiplex PCR reads, giving one row per CDR3 protein. The repertoire holds about 300,000 distinct CDR3 sequences, with around 85% as singletons. What was sequenced was CD8+ T cells from PBMCs. The clonotype originates from a human donor with multiple sclerosis. This sequence joins TRBV4-1 and TRBJ2-5; 8 bases are a match to TRBD2. CDR3 amino acids: CASSQSLAGLTSETQYF. The CDR3, as DNA: TGCGCCAGCAGCCAGTCGCTAGCGGGCCTGACTTCTGAGACCCAGTACTTC.